The 6 T cell receptor beta chains below come from one sample, sequenced in a study of blood T cell repertoires in COVID-19. Here immunoSEQ multiplex PCR was the method, and the copy in TCRdb shows in-frame clones only, minus some. The sample shows more than 300,000 clones, around 87% of them seen only once. Sequences were obtained from PBMCs or T cells enriched from blood (not recorded which). The receptors stem from a man between 35 and 55 years old in a cohort exposed to, infected with or recovered from COVID-19 (not recorded which).

V is TRBV19 and J is TRBJ2-7, with 7 bases lining up with TRBD1. The CDR3 consists of 13 residues. CDR1 is LNHDA, CDR2 SQIVND, per germline (reference sequence). The V and J ends lost 4 bases and 3 bases, in that order; junction bases with no gene match: 3. The CDR3 bases are TGTGCCAGTAGTACGGGACAGAGCTACGAGCAGTACTTC. It translates to CASSTGQSYEQYF. Supplemented by reference TRBV19 and TRBJ2-7, the full variable domain reads DGGITQSPKYLFRKEGQNVTLSCEQNLNHDAMYWYRQDPGQGLRLIYYSQIVNDFQKGDIAEGYSVSREKKESFPLTVTSAQKNPTAFYLCASSTGQSYEQYFGPGTRLTVT.

V is TRBV18 and J is TRBJ1-1, with a weak D call TRBD1 (5 bases). Germline V lookup: CDR1 KGHSH, CDR2 LQKENI. Trimming stripped 3 bases from V and 1 base from J, with 12 bases between. This CDR3 region has 15 residues. Written as DNA, the CDR3 is TGTGCCAGCTCACCCTCCGGACACGCGAACACTGAAGCTTTCTTT. Its protein is CASSPSGHANTEAFF.

The chain is built from TRBV5-6 and TRBJ1-5; D unresolved. Per the germline V gene, CDR1 is SGHDT and CDR2 is YYEEEE. The CDR3 covers 13 residues. V was shortened by 2 bases and J by 7 bases, with 10 bases between the two germline ends. The CDR3 region is CASSFGDAQPQHF. The CDR3 bases are TGTGCCAGCAGCTTTGGAGATGCCCAGCCCCAGCATTTT.

This clone was seen just once. J is TRBJ2-3 and V is TRBV6-5; 9 nucleotides align to TRBD1. J lost 10 bases, V lost 0 bases, and 5 bases had no gene match. This CDR3 comprises 14 residues. Germline lookup yields CDR1 MNHEY and CDR2 SVGAGI. CDR3 region: CASSYSGQGSSQYF. In DNA, the CDR3 is TGTGCCAGCAGTTACTCTGGACAGGGGAGCTCGCAGTATTTT.

The CDR3 DNA sequence: TGCGCCAGCAGCCAAGGAACAGGGACCCTCTATGGCTACACCTTC. It is translated as CASSQGTGTLYGYTF. The chain carries TRBV4-1 and TRBJ1-2, with D perhaps TRBD1 (6 bases). V dropped 1 base and J dropped 4 bases, with 13 bases sitting between them. CDR1 MGHRA and CDR2 YSYEKL come from the germline V gene. The CDR3 totals 15 residues.

The chain joins TRBV10-2 to TRBJ2-7; the D gene is possibly TRBD1 (6 bases). CDR1 and CDR2 from the germline V gene are WSHSY and SAAADI. V shed 3 bases and J shed 3 bases, with 15 bases lying between them. This CDR3 region has 15 residues. CDR3 nucleotide sequence: TGCGCCAGCAGTGACCACAGGGCAATTCTCTACGAGCAGTACTTC. It codes for CASSDHRAILYEQYF.